The rows below give T cell receptor beta chains drawn from one sample of a study of cytomegalovirus exposure and HLA in healthy donors. TCRdb's copy holds only in-frame clones and misses some; the assay was immunoSEQ multiplex PCR. Found here are more than 100,000 clones, approximately 80% of them singletons; the top ten hold around 3.5%. The sample comprised PBMCs. These receptors were taken from a human donor in good health. CDR3s include the opening cysteine and the closing phenylalanine or tryptophan. A D gene is named only where the DNA matches it firmly. Clone sizes are given selectively: once, few, many, or a class where the clone is expanded.

CASSFRGQGAPGANVLTF	TGTGCCAGCAGCTTTCGAGGACAGGGGGCGCCTGGGGCCAACGTCCTGACTTTC	NA	TRBJ2-6	TRBV7-3	TRBD1
CASSLGGWTGELFF	TGCGCCAGCAGCTTGGGAGGGTGGACCGGGGAGCTGTTTTTT	NA	TRBJ2-2	TRBV5-1	NA
CASSPGGWAPERRGYTF	TGTGCCAGTAGTCCGGGGGGATGGGCCCCTGAGCGGCGTGGCTACACCTTC	NA	TRBJ1-2	TRBV19	NA
CASSVGQSTDTQYF	TGTGCCAGCAGCGTAGGACAGAGCACAGATACGCAGTATTTT	NA	TRBJ2-3	TRBV9	NA
CASSYNRGEKLFF	TGTGCCAGCAGCTACAACAGGGGTGAAAAACTGTTTTTT	NA	TRBJ1-4	TRBV11-2	TRBD1
CASSQVPGLAGNEQFF	TGTGCCAGCAGCCAAGTACCGGGACTAGCGGGGAATGAGCAGTTCTTC	NA	TRBJ2-1	TRBV14	TRBD2
CASSQDLWAPAGDNEQFF	TGCGCCAGCAGCCAAGATCTTTGGGCTCCAGCGGGAGATAATGAGCAGTTCTTC	few	TRBJ2-1	TRBV4-1	TRBD2
CASSFRRRTLTYEQYF	TGTGCCAGCAGTTTCCGGAGGAGGACCCTAACCTACGAGCAGTACTTC	NA	TRBJ2-7	TRBV28	NA
CASSSGGVNQPQHF	TGTGCCAGCAGCTCCGGGGGGGTGAATCAGCCCCAGCATTTT	NA	TRBJ1-5	TRBV7-2	NA
CASSSGTGNTEAFF	TGCGCCAGCAGCTCCGGGACAGGGAACACTGAAGCTTTCTTT	NA	TRBJ1-1	TRBV5-1	TRBD1
CASSSRLADHSYEQYF	TGCGCCAGCAGCTCCCGACTAGCGGACCACTCCTACGAGCAGTACTTC	NA	TRBJ2-7	TRBV4-1	TRBD2
CASSLEGKATNEKLFF	TGCGCCAGCAGCTTGGAGGGGAAAGCAACTAATGAAAAACTGTTTTTT	NA	TRBJ1-4	TRBV5-1	NA
CASSRRDQTNEKLFF	TGTGCCAGCAGCCGGAGGGATCAAACTAATGAAAAACTGTTTTTT	NA	TRBJ1-4	TRBV28	NA
CAISDSQGRNTGELFF	TGTGCCATCAGTGATTCTCAGGGGCGGAACACCGGGGAGCTGTTTTTT	NA	TRBJ2-2	TRBV10-3	NA
CASSLSTYGYTF	TGTGCCAGCAGTTTGAGCACCTATGGCTACACCTTC	NA	TRBJ1-2	TRBV28	NA
CASSSTSNYEQYF	TGTGCCAGCAGTTCGACTAGTAACTACGAGCAGTACTTC	once	TRBJ2-7	TRBV28	NA
CASSIGPTYQETQYF	TGTGCCAGTAGTATAGGCCCTACGTACCAAGAGACCCAGTACTTC	NA	TRBJ2-5	TRBV19	NA
CASRAGQGGGNGNTIYF	TGCGCCAGCAGAGCGGGACAGGGAGGTGGAAATGGAAACACCATATATTTT	NA	TRBJ1-3	TRBV10-1	TRBD1
CASSLFVAASGYEQYF	TGTGCCAGCAGCTTATTTGTAGCGGCTAGCGGCTACGAGCAGTACTTC	once	TRBJ2-7	TRBV7-8	TRBD2
CASSPTPGQGNEQYF	TGTGCCAGCAGCCCAACGCCGGGACAGGGGAATGAGCAGTACTTC	NA	TRBJ2-7	TRBV7-2	TRBD1
CASNTGGTNTEAFF	TGTGCCAGCAATACAGGGGGAACGAACACTGAAGCTTTCTTT	NA	TRBJ1-1	TRBV6-1	TRBD1